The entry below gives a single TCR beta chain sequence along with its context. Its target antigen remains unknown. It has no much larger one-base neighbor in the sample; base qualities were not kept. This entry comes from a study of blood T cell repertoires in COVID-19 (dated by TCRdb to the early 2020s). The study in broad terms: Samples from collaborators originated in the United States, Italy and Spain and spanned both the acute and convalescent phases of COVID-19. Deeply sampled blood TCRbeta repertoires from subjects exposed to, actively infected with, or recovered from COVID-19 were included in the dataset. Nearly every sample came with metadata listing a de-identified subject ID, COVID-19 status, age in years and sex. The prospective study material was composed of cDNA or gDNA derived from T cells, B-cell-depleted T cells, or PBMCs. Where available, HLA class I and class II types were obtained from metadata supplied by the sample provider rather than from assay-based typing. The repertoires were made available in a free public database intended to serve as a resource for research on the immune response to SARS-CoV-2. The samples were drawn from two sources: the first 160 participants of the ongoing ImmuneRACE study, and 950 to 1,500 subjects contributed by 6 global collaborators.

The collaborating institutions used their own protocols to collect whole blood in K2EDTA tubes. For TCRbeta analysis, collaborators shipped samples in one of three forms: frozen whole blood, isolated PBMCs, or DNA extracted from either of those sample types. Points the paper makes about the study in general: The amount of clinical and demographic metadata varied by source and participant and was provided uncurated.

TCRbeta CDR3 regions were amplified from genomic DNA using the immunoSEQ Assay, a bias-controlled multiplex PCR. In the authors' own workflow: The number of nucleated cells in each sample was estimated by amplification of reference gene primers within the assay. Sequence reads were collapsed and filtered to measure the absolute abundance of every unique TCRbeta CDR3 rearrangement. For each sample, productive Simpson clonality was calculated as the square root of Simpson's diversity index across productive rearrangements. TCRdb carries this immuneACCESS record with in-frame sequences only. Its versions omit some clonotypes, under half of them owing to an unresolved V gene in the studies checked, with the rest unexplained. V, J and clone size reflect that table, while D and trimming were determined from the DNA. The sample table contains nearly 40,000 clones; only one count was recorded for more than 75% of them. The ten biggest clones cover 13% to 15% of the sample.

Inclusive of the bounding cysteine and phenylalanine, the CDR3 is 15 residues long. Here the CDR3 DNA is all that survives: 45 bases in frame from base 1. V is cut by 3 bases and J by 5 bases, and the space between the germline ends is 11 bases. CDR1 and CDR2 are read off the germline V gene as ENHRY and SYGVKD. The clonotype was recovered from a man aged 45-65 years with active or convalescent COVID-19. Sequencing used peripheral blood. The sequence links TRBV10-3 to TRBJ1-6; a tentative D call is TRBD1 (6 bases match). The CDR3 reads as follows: CAISDRDTDNSPLHF. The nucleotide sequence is TGTGCCATCAGTGACCGGGACACCGATAATTCACCCCTCCACTTT.